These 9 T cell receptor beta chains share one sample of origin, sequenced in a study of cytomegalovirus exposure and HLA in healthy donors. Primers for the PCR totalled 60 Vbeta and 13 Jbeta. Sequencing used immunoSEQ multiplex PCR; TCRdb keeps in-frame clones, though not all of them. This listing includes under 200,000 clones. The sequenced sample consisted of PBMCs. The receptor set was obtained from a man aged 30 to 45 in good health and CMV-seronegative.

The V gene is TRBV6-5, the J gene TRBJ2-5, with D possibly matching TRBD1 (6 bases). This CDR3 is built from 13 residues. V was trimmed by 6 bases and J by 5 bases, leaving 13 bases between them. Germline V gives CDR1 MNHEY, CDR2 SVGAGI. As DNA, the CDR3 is TGTGCCAGCAGCCCTGACAGGTCGGAGACCCAGTACTTC. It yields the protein CASSPDRSETQYF.

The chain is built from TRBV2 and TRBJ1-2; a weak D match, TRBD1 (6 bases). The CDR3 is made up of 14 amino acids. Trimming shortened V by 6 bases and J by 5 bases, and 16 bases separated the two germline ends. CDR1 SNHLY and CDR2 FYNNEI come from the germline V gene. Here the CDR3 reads CASSERQDLYGYTF. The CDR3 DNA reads TGTGCCAGCAGCGAAAGACAGGACTTATATGGCTACACCTTC. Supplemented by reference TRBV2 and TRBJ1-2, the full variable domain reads EPEVTQTPSHQVTQMGQEVILRCVPISNHLYFYWYRQILGQKVEFLVSFYNNEISEKSEIFDDQFSVERPDGSNFTLKIRSTKLEDSAMYFCASSERQDLYGYTFGSGTRLTVV.

As DNA, the CDR3 is TGTGCCAGCAGCTCCGCAGGGGACACCGGGGAGCTGTTTTTT. This gives the protein CASSSAGDTGELFF. This sequence joins TRBV13 and TRBJ2-2; TRBD1 is a possible D gene (6 bases). Germline lookup yields CDR1 PRHDT and CDR2 FYEKMQ (reference sequence). The CDR3 spans 14 residues. Trimming left V 4 bases short and J 3 bases short, with 9 bases between.

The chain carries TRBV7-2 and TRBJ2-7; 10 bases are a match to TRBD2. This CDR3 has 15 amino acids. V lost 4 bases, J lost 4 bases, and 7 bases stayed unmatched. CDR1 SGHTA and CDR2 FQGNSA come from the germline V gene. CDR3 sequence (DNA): TGTGCCAGCAGCTCAGCTAGCGGGAGAGGGTACGAGCAGTACTTC. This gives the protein CASSSASGRGYEQYF. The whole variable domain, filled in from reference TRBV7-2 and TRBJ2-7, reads GAGVSQSPSNKVTEKGKDVELRCDPISGHTALYWYRQSLGQGLEFLIYFQGNSAPDKSGLPSDRFSAERTGGSVSTLTIQRTQQEDSAVYLCASSSASGRGYEQYFGPGTRLTVT.

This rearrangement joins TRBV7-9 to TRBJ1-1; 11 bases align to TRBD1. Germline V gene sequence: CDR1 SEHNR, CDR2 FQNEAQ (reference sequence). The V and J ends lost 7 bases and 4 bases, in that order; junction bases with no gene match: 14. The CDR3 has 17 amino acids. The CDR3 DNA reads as TGTGCCAGCACCCCCTACACCGGGACAGGGGGGGGCACTGAAGCTTTCTTT. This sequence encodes CASTPYTGTGGGTEAFF. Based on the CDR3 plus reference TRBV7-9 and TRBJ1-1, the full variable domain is DTGVSQNPRHKITKRGQNVTFRCDPISEHNRLYWYRQTLGQGPEFLTYFQNEAQLEKSRLLSDRFSAERPKGSFSTLEIQRTEQGDSAMYLCASTPYTGTGGGTEAFFGQGTRLTVV.

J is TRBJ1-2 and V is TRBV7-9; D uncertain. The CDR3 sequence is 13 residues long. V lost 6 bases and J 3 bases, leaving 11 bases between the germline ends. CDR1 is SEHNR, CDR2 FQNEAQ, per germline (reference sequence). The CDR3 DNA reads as TGTGCCAGCAGGTCACAGATGGACTATGGCTACACCTTC. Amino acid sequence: CASRSQMDYGYTF.

CDR3 residues: CASSLGGQEGEAFF. As DNA, the CDR3 is TGTGCCAGCAGCTTAGGTGGACAGGAGGGTGAAGCTTTCTTT. The gene calls are TRBV7-2 and TRBJ1-1; 7 bases align to TRBD1. CDR3 size: 14 residues. Germline trimming cut 1 base from V and 7 bases from J; bases unmatched to any gene: 6. In germline, CDR1 is SGHTA, CDR2 FQGNSA.

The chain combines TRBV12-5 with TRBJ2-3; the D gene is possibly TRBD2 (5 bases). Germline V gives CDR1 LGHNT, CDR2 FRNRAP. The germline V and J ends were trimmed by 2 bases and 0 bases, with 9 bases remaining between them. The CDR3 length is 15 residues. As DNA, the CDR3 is TGTGCTAGTGGTTTGCTCGGCGGGAGCACAGATACGCAGTATTTT. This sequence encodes CASGLLGGSTDTQYF.

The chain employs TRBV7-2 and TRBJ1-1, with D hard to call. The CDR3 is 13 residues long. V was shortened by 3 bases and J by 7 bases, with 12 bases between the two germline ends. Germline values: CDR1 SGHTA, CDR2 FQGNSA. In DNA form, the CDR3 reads TGTGCCAGCAGCTTTGGAGTTAGAGATGAAGCTTTCTTT. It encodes CASSFGVRDEAFF.